A selection of T cell receptor beta chains follows, all from one sample in a study of blood T cell repertoires in COVID-19. Measured with immunoSEQ multiplex PCR; TCRdb has only the in-frame clones, and not every one. This repertoire shows 150,000 to 200,000 clones, around 85% found once; its top ten account for more than 2.5%. Source material: peripheral blood. The receptors stem from a man between 60 and 70 years old with acute or convalescent COVID-19. Each CDR3 is given with its conserved first and last residue. The D gene is left open where the match is weak. Not every row has a clone size; where given, it reads once, few, many or a size class.

TRBD1	TRBV5-1	NA	TRBJ1-1	TGCGCCAGCAGCTTGGGTGGGGGGACAGGGATAAACACTGAAGCTTTCTTT	CASSLGGGTGINTEAFF
NA	TRBV5-1	NA	TRBJ1-1	TGCGCCAGCTCCCGGGAGGGAATGAACACTGAAGCTTTCTTT	CASSREGMNTEAFF
NA	TRBV7-8	NA	TRBJ2-2	TGTGCCAGCAGCTTACTCTCCAGGTCGATTGGCGGGGAGCTGTTTTTT	CASSLLSRSIGGELFF
TRBD1	TRBV11-2	NA	TRBJ1-1	TGTGCCAGCAGCCCAGGGACAGGGAGAAGGCCTGAAGCTTTCTTT	CASSPGTGRRPEAFF
NA	TRBV4-2	NA	TRBJ2-4	TGTGCCAGCAGCCAAGACTGGGGCGGATCAGCCAAAAACATTCAGTACTTC	CASSQDWGGSAKNIQYF
NA	TRBV28	NA	TRBJ2-1	TGTGCCAGCAGTTTAAGGGCAGGGACTTACAATGAGCAGTTCTTC	CASSLRAGTYNEQFF
NA	TRBV6-5	NA	TRBJ1-4	TGTGCCAGCAGTAGGGGCTTGACTGAAAAACTGTTTTTT	CASSRGLTEKLFF
TRBD1	TRBV5-1	NA	TRBJ2-1	TGCGCCAGCAGCTTGGAGGGGGCGCGTAATGAGCAGTTCTTC	CASSLEGARNEQFF
NA	TRBV10-1	NA	TRBJ2-5	TGCGCCAGCAGTGAGTCTTCACCCGGGGAGACCCAGTACTTC	CASSESSPGETQYF
TRBD2	TRBV7-2	NA	TRBJ2-1	TGTGCCAGCAGCCACAGCGGGAGAACCTCCTACAATGAGCAGTTCTTC	CASSHSGRTSYNEQFF
NA	TRBV7-9	few	TRBJ2-7	TGTGCCAGCAGCTTGACAAACGAGCAGTACTTC	CASSLTNEQYF
TRBD1	TRBV2	NA	TRBJ2-7	TGTGCCAGCAGTGACTTACAGGGGGCGGCGGAGCAGTACTTC	CASSDLQGAAEQYF
NA	TRBV7-9	NA	TRBJ2-1	TGTGCCAGCAGCTTCGGGACTTTTTCCTACAATGAGCAGTTCTTC	CASSFGTFSYNEQFF
TRBD2	TRBV10-2	few	TRBJ2-7	TGCGCCAGCACTTACGGGAGGTCCTACGAGCAGTACTTC	CASTYGRSYEQYF
NA	TRBV5-4	NA	TRBJ2-3	TGTGCCAGCAGCTTGGCTCGGGGCACAGATACGCAGTATTTT	CASSLARGTDTQYF
TRBD1	TRBV6-5	NA	TRBJ1-4	TGTGCCAGCAGTCGGGACAGGCAGGATGAAAAACTGTTTTTT	CASSRDRQDEKLFF
TRBD1	TRBV9	NA	TRBJ2-3	TGTGCCAGCAGCGTAGATGGACAGGGGGCGGATACGCAGTATTTT	CASSVDGQGADTQYF
NA	TRBV7-8	NA	TRBJ2-7	TGTGCCAGCAGCTTAGCGGCGGTCGCCTACGAGCAGTACTTC	CASSLAAVAYEQYF
NA	TRBV27	once	TRBJ1-1	TGTGCCAGCAGGTCCTACACTGAAGCTTTCTTT	CASRSYTEAFF
NA	TRBV5-1	few	TRBJ2-5	TGCGCCAGCAGCTTGGGGGAGGATGGGGAGACCCAGTACTTC	CASSLGEDGETQYF
NA	TRBV19	NA	TRBJ1-6	TGTGCCACGTGGTCGGGGGATTCACCCCTCCACTTT	CATWSGDSPLHF
NA	TRBV10-3	NA	TRBJ2-7	TGTGCCATCAGTGAGTCCGGGTTAAGTTCCTACGAGCAGTACTTC	CAISESGLSSYEQYF
NA	TRBV28	NA	TRBJ1-1	TGTGCCAGCAGCCGACCCCGACCCGGCGGAACTGAAGCTTTCTTT	CASSRPRPGGTEAFF
TRBD1	TRBV10-3	NA	TRBJ2-3	TGTGCCATCGCCAAGAGGCAGGGGGCGCAAAATACGCAGTATTTT	CAIAKRQGAQNTQYF
TRBD1	TRBV5-4	NA	TRBJ1-2	TGTGCCAGCAGCTTCGGCCAGGGGGGCGGCTACACCTTC	CASSFGQGGGYTF
TRBD1	TRBV6-6	NA	TRBJ2-7	TGTGCCAGCAGAAGGACAGGGCGCGAGCAGTACTTC	CASRRTGREQYF
NA	TRBV11-3	few	TRBJ1-1	TGTGCCAGCAGCTTCACAGAGAACACTGAAGCTTTCTTT	CASSFTENTEAFF
TRBD2	TRBV13	NA	TRBJ2-3	TGTGCCAGCAGCTTAATCACTAGCGGGGGCACAGATACGCAGTATTTT	CASSLITSGGTDTQYF
TRBD2	TRBV18	NA	TRBJ2-1	TGTGCCAGCTCACCAGTTGAGACTAGCGGGATCCCCGGGAATGAGCAGTTCTTC	CASSPVETSGIPGNEQFF
NA	TRBV7-2	NA	TRBJ2-3	TGTGCCAGCAGCTTCACCCCCAGGGGCACTAGCACAGATACGCAGTATTTT	CASSFTPRGTSTDTQYF
NA	TRBV7-9	NA	TRBJ2-1	TGTGCCAGCAGCTCCGGGACTCGGGCTACTGAGCAGTTCTTC	CASSSGTRATEQFF